This T cell receptor (beta chain) originates from a study of blood T cell repertoires in COVID-19. Study background: Researchers got acute and convalescent COVID-19 samples from the United States, Italy and Spain.

Generated by immunoSEQ multiplex PCR, the TCRdb table keeps only in-frame clones and is missing some. Of 360,000 or so clones listed, roughly 89% were seen once; the top ten hold approximately 1.5%. Germline CDR1 and CDR2: GTSNPN and SVGIG (reference sequence). CDR3 size: 14 residues. V shed 5 bases and J 2 bases; nucleotides not matched to a gene: 5. This clone was recorded a few times. Which cohort a participant joined came from the clinical history participants gave. Sequencing input: PBMCs or T cells enriched from blood (not recorded which). The source is a woman younger than 45 who had recovered from COVID-19. The chain links TRBV30 to TRBJ2-3, with TRBD2 matching over 9 bases. CDR3: CAWRTSAITDTQYF. The CDR3 DNA sequence: TGTGCCTGGCGGACTAGCGCGATCACAGATACGCAGTATTTT.